The rows below give T cell receptor beta chains drawn from one sample of a study of T cell changes during pregnancy in multiple sclerosis. Generated by immunoSEQ multiplex PCR, the TCRdb table keeps only in-frame clones and is missing some. The repertoire holds some 30,000 clones, roughly 90% seen once, with 8.3% in the top ten. Sequences were derived from CD8+ T cells from peripheral blood mononuclear cells, sampled in the second trimester of pregnancy. These receptors were obtained from a female donor with multiple sclerosis, enrolled in a pregnancy study. Both conserved end residues are part of each CDR3. The D gene is left open where the match is weak. The size entry is marked missing in some rows and otherwise reads once, few, many or a size class.

>TRBV15|-|-|TRBJ2-5
CATSRVGRGETQYF
>TRBV7-9|TRBD2|-|TRBJ2-5
CASSGHPTSWGMETQYF
>TRBV28|TRBD1|-|TRBJ2-7
CASSFSDYVGQAFPYEQYF
>TRBV6-5|-|-|TRBJ1-5
CASSDGIGGQPQHF
>TRBV6-4|TRBD2|-|TRBJ2-3
CASSEGGGSSDTQYF
>TRBV6-4|-|-|TRBJ1-1
CASSRVAGENTEAFF
>TRBV30|-|-|TRBJ1-5
CAWSQTGRRGQPQHF
>TRBV9|TRBD2|-|TRBJ2-3
CASSVGLAGYTDTQYF
>TRBV27|-|-|TRBJ2-2
CASSCVEGANTGELFF
>TRBV2|-|-|TRBJ1-2
CASRLDYGYTF
>TRBV28|-|once|TRBJ2-7
CASSRSPYEQYF
>TRBV7-2|TRBD2|-|TRBJ2-3
CASSLFGLLAGGGDTQYF
>TRBV6-1|-|-|TRBJ2-1
CASSGTGQFDEQFF
>TRBV19|TRBD1|-|TRBJ1-1
CASSIRDRGTEAFF
>TRBV28|TRBD1|-|TRBJ2-7
CASSTRQGFYEQYF
>TRBV29-1|-|-|TRBJ2-5
CSVLGAIVGETQYF
>TRBV5-1|-|-|TRBJ1-1
CASCEQGNTEAFF
>TRBV6-6|TRBD2|-|TRBJ2-5
CASSPRTRGEETQYF
>TRBV6-6|-|-|TRBJ1-1
CASSYGQKGTEAFF
>TRBV27|-|-|TRBJ2-7
CASTRTGSYEQYF
>TRBV27|-|-|TRBJ2-7
CASSFGGSSYEQYF
>TRBV27|-|-|TRBJ1-1
CASSLSSGAGAEAFF